A single TCR beta chain is shown here with its context. Its antigen is unidentified. This CDR3 is built from 14 residues. V lost 5 bases and J lost 5; bases outside the gene matches: 7. Per the germline V gene, CDR1 is SEHNR and CDR2 is FQNEAQ (reference sequence). The data are from a study of shared clonotypes between healthy human individuals. Method: immunoSEQ multiplex PCR; TCRdb's copy keeps in-frame clones and lacks some. The sample records under 2,500,000 clones, around 95% being singletons. Memory CD4+ cells were the fraction left after CD45RA+ naive selection. Findings of the study overall: Researchers found naive subsets generally carried larger estimated richness than memory subsets.

This chain joins TRBV7-9 and TRBJ2-5; 8 positions agree with TRBD2. Material for sequencing was naive CD4+ T cells sorted from blood. Sample subset: CD45RA+ positively selected. This receptor was identified in a man aged 18 to 35 in good health. The CDR3 region has the DNA TGTGCCAGCAGCGCCCGGGGGGGGTCTGAGACCCAGTACTTC. This encodes CASSARGGSETQYF.